The 16 T cell receptor beta chains presented below share a single source sample, sequenced in a study of neurological immune-mediated disorders. From the 5' RACE reads, TCRdb called clonotypes with MiXCR, one entry per CDR3 protein. The data show fewer than 85,000 distinct CDR3 sequences, 3.5% to 4.5% seen once. Time point here: longitudinal time-point 3. Input material: PBMCs. These receptors were obtained from a woman aged 60-75 years with multiple sclerosis.

This clonotype was observed many times. The chain recombines TRBV5-1 with TRBJ1-1, with D unclear. The CDR3 covers 14 residues. V was shortened by 4 bases and J by 4 bases, with 14 bases between the two germline ends. Germline V gene lookup returns CDR1 SGHRS and CDR2 YFSETQ. The DNA for the CDR3 is TGCGCCAGCAGCAGGATTCCGGGAGCCACTGAAGCTTTCTTT. Its protein is CASSRIPGATEAFF.

The chain recombines TRBV18 with TRBJ1-2; D is unresolved. V lost 4 bases, J lost 8 bases, and 23 bases lay in between. The CDR3 length is 16 residues. CDR1 KGHSH and CDR2 LQKENI come from the germline V gene. For the CDR3, the DNA is TGTGCCAGCTCACACCAGTCGTCAGCCATGGATCCCGGCTACACCTTC. It encodes CASSHQSSAMDPGYTF. The whole variable domain, remainder taken from reference TRBV18 and TRBJ1-2, is NAGVMQNPRHLVRRRGQEARLRCSPMKGHSHVYWYRQLPEEGLKFMVYLQKENIIDESGMPKERFSAEFPKEGPSILRIQQVVRGDSAAYFCASSHQSSAMDPGYTFGSGTRLTVV.

This clonotype showed up many times. The chain links TRBV7-8 to TRBJ1-2; D remains unclear. Per germline, CDR1 SGHVS and CDR2 FQNEAQ. This CDR3 has 13 amino acids. Trimming removed 1 base at V and 4 bases at J, with 7 bases between. Written as DNA, the CDR3 is TGTGCCAGCAGCTTAGAATCTCGCTATGGCTACACCTTC. Protein: CASSLESRYGYTF.

The sample holds many counts of this clonotype. This chain uses TRBV6-5 with TRBJ1-3; TRBD1 matches at 7 bases. This CDR3 region has 15 residues. V was clipped by 6 bases and J by 2 bases; unmatched bases: 7. The germline V gene encodes CDR1 MNHEY and CDR2 SVGAGI. CDR3 coding DNA: TGTGCCAGCAGATCCCAGGGGGGGACTGGAAACACCATATATTTT. Amino acids: CASRSQGGTGNTIYF.

In this sample, this clonotype turned up many times. The gene calls are TRBV20-1 and TRBJ1-2; D might be TRBD1 (5 bases). The CDR3 has 13 amino acids. Trimming pared 3 bases from V and 8 bases from J, leaving 16 bases between. Germline CDR1 and CDR2: DFQATT and SNEGSKA (reference sequence). The DNA for the CDR3 is TGCAGTGCTAGTTCACCGGGGGTCCAAGGCTACACCTTC. It codes for CSASSPGVQGYTF.

The chain has TRBV24-1 and TRBJ1-5; D perhaps matches TRBD1 (5 bases). CDR1 and CDR2 (germline): KGHDR, SFDVKD. Trimming shortened V by 6 bases and J by 6 bases, and 14 bases separated the two germline ends. This CDR3 has 14 amino acids. The DNA for the CDR3 is TGTGCCACCAGTCGGCGGGGGAGCGGTCAGCCCCAGCATTTT. This translates into CATSRRGSGQPQHF.

This clonotype has ten or more counts. The chain is built from TRBV18 and TRBJ1-2; D ambiguous. Germline CDR1 reads KGHSH; CDR2 reads LQKENI. The ends were cut back, 4 bases at V and 2 bases at J, with 8 bases in the middle. The CDR3 spans 13 residues. The CDR3 DNA sequence: TGTGCCAGCTCACGCCCTCCCAACTATGGCTACACCTTC. This encodes CASSRPPNYGYTF.

This clonotype was detected ten times or more. The chain carries TRBV12-3 or TRBV12-4 and TRBJ2-2; 7 bases match TRBD2. Losses at the gene ends were 6 bases for V and 4 bases for J; bases not matched to a gene: 11. The CDR3 consists of 16 residues. The CDR3 loop reads CASRPVAGEITGELFF. For the CDR3, the DNA is TGTGCCAGCAGGCCCGTTGCGGGGGAGATCACCGGGGAGCTGTTTTTT.

At least ten counts were recorded for this clonotype. The genes are TRBV29-1 and TRBJ2-1; perhaps TRBD2 as D (6 bases). The CDR3 totals 10 residues. V lost 7 bases and J lost 6, with 7 bases in between. The germline CDR1 and CDR2 sequences are SQVTM and ANQGSEA. DNA of the CDR3: TGCAGCGCCGGGGGCAATGAGCAGTTCTTC. Its protein is CSAGGNEQFF.

The sample holds many counts of this clonotype. The chain links TRBV18 to TRBJ1-5; TRBD1 agrees at 7 bases. Germline-derived CDR1 and CDR2 are KGHSH and LQKENI. J gave up 4 bases and V 2 bases, and 5 bases lay outside the gene matches. The CDR3 sequence is 15 residues long. The DNA of the CDR3 is TGTGCCAGCTCACCAATAGGGACAGAGAATCAGCCCCAGCATTTT. Translated: CASSPIGTENQPQHF. Using reference TRBV18 and TRBJ1-5 for the parts outside the CDR3, the full variable domain is NAGVMQNPRHLVRRRGQEARLRCSPMKGHSHVYWYRQLPEEGLKFMVYLQKENIIDESGMPKERFSAEFPKEGPSILRIQQVVRGDSAAYFCASSPIGTENQPQHFGDGTRLSIL.

This clonotype was recorded at least ten times. This rearrangement joins TRBV7-2 to TRBJ2-3; 7 bases agree with TRBD1. Germline-derived CDR1 and CDR2 are SGHTA and FQGNSA. This CDR3 is 14 amino acids long. J lost 5 bases, V lost 5 bases, and 7 bases had no gene match. This CDR3 reads CASSPGDSRDTQYF. CDR3 nucleotides: TGTGCCAGCAGCCCAGGGGACAGTAGAGATACGCAGTATTTT.

This clonotype came up many times. This chain links TRBV5-1 with TRBJ2-3; tentatively, D is TRBD1 (5 bases). V dropped 0 bases and J dropped 2 bases, with 10 bases sitting between them. This CDR3 contains 15 residues. The germline gives CDR1 SGHRS, CDR2 YFSETQ. The CDR3 DNA follows: TGCGCCAGCAGCTTGGTACGACAGCACACAGATACGCAGTATTTT. It specifies CASSLVRQHTDTQYF.

This clonotype was detected ten times or more. The J gene is TRBJ2-7, the V gene TRBV4-1; possibly TRBD1 for D (5 bases). The germline V gene encodes CDR1 MGHRA and CDR2 YSYEKL. CDR3 size: 14 residues. V was shortened by 1 base and J by 4 bases, with 11 bases between the two germline ends. CDR3 DNA: TGCGCCAGCAGCCAAGTAGGCAGGGTATACGAGCAGTACTTC. It codes for CASSQVGRVYEQYF.

This clonotype was seen ten or more times. The CDR3 DNA sequence: TGTGCCGGAAACAGGGTTATGAACACTGAAGCTTTCTTT. Encoded protein: CAGNRVMNTEAFF. V and J are TRBV2 and TRBJ1-1, with TRBD1 as a possible D gene (6 bases). Between the trimmed V and J ends, which lost 11 bases and 0 bases, there was a span of 13 bases. CDR1 and CDR2 (germline): SNHLY, FYNNEI. CDR3 length: 13 amino acids.

In this sample, this clonotype turned up many times. The genes are TRBV10-1 and TRBJ1-1, with 9 bases matching TRBD1. The J segment lost 5 bases and the V segment lost 10 bases, leaving 14 bases of the junction unmatched. In germline, CDR1 is WNHNN, CDR2 SYGVQD (reference sequence). CDR3 length: 15 amino acids. The CDR3 coding sequence is TGCGCCACAAGTGACCCGGGACAGGGTAGGACTGAAGCTTTCTTT. It specifies CATSDPGQGRTEAFF.

This clonotype came up many times. The CDR3 protein is CASSLRSGANVLTF. As DNA, the CDR3 is TGTGCCAGCAGCTTACGGTCTGGGGCCAACGTCCTGACTTTC. The chain carries TRBV7-8 and TRBJ2-6; no definite D call. CDR3 length: 14 residues. V lost 2 bases to trimming and J lost 1 base, with 3 bases between them. Germline loops: CDR1 SGHVS, CDR2 FQNEAQ.